This TCR beta chain was found in a study of cytomegalovirus exposure and HLA in healthy donors. This clone was counted once. Its antigen is not identified. The same CDR3 also results from other DNA sequences found in this sample. Study-level results: The dataset shows that most TCR sequences were rare, while some public TCRs occurred in many donors.

A roughly 120-subject validation cohort, separate from the approximately 720-subject first cohort, supplied the donors. Generated by immunoSEQ multiplex PCR, the TCRdb table keeps only in-frame clones and is missing some. The table records 150,000 to 160,000 clones, about 86% of them present only once. This CDR3 is built from 11 residues. In germline, CDR1 is SGHRS, CDR2 YFSETQ. V was cut by 4 bases and J by 6 bases, with 4 bases left in between. This chain connects TRBV5-1 to TRBJ2-2; D gene uncertain. The sequenced sample was PBMCs. This sequence originates from a man aged 18 to 30 in good health and CMV-seropositive. The CDR3 DNA reads as TGCGCCAGCAGCCGAGCCGGGGAGCTGTTTTTT. This sequence encodes CASSRAGELFF.